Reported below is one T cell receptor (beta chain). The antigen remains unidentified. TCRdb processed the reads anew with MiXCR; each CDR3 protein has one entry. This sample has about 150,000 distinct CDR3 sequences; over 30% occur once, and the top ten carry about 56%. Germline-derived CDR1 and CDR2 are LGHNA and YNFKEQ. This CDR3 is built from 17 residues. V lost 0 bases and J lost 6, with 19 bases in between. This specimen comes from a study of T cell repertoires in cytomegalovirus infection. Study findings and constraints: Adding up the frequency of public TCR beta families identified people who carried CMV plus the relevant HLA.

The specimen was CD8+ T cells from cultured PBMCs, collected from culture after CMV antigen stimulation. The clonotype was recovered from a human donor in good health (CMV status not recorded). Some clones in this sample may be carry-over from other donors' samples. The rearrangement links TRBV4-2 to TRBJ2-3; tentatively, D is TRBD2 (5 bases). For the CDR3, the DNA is TGTGCCAGCAGCCAAGAGGACCCCCGCCGGGGAGTGGATACGCAGTATTTT. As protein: CASSQEDPRRGVDTQYF.